This TCR beta chain was identified in a study of cytomegalovirus exposure and HLA in healthy donors. Study-level points and caveats: Confirmation was obtained in vitro that a few CMV-associated chains are specific for CMV antigens. The study flagged about 150 TCR beta chains as cytomegalovirus-associated. Cytomegalovirus status was reportedly diagnosed by the classifier with high sensitivity and specificity.

Note on this clone: Its antigen is not known.

An approximately 120-subject validation cohort, separate from the approximately 610-subject first cohort, supplied the donors. The CDR3 runs 14 residues. CDR1 and CDR2 (germline): LNHDA, SQIVND (reference sequence). V was trimmed by 7 bases and J by 0 bases, leaving 10 bases between them. The method was immunoSEQ multiplex PCR; TCRdb's version includes in-frame clones alone and lacks a portion of them. This sample has 100,000 to 150,000 clones; approximately 89% occur once, and the top ten carry 3% to 4%. Sequences were obtained from PBMCs. The receptor comes from a man aged 25-45 years in good health and CMV-seronegative. The rearrangement links TRBV19 to TRBJ1-5; D remains unclear. CDR3 region: CASMTAGSNQPQHF. CDR3 DNA sequence: TGTGCCAGTATGACGGCGGGTAGCAATCAGCCCCAGCATTTT.